The TCR beta chain described here comes from a study of T cell responses to AZD1222 COVID-19 vaccine. Study background: Pooled samples include second doses given at about 4 or 12 weeks.

Assay used: immunoSEQ multiplex PCR; TCRdb lists only in-frame clones, some missing. In the table there are 150,000 to 200,000 clones, roughly 93% of which are singletons. CDR1 and CDR2 (germline): LNHDA, SQIVND (reference sequence). CDR3 length: 17 amino acids. V dropped 0 bases and J dropped 0 bases, with 14 bases sitting between them. The gene calls are TRBV19 and TRBJ1-1; D is ambiguous. Sequenced here: peripheral blood, sampled on day 0 of AZD1222 vaccination. This receptor was identified in an adult in good health. The chain's CDR3 is CASSIDREGLLNTEAFF. The CDR3, as DNA: TGTGCCAGTAGTATAGACCGGGAGGGCCTTCTGAACACTGAAGCTTTCTTT. Full variable domain (rest looked up from reference TRBV19 and TRBJ1-1): DGGITQSPKYLFRKEGQNVTLSCEQNLNHDAMYWYRQDPGQGLRLIYYSQIVNDFQKGDIAEGYSVSREKKESFPLTVTSAQKNPTAFYLCASSIDREGLLNTEAFFGQGTRLTVV.